Listed below are T cell receptor beta chains from one sample, sequenced in a study of OX40 agonist ivuxolimab in advanced cancers. Using immunoSEQ multiplex PCR, the repertoire was profiled, and TCRdb retains in-frame clones only, with some absent. The table shows tens of thousands of clones, with nearly 95% occurring only once. The sample here was CD4+ or CD8+ T cells sorted from blood, taken in a trial of the OX40 agonist ivuxolimab. The receptor set was obtained from an adult with an advanced solid tumor such as melanoma, head and neck, liver or kidney cancer. Both conserved end residues are part of each CDR3. A D gene is named only where the DNA matches it firmly. Some rows mark clone size as missing; the rest say once, few, many or name a class of expanded clone.

j_call: TRBJ1-5
clone_size: -
d_call: -
v_call: TRBV4-1
cdr3_aa: CASSQGQGNQPQHF
cdr3_nt: TGCGCCAGCAGCCAAGGGCAGGGAAATCAGCCCCAGCATTTT

j_call: TRBJ2-1
clone_size: -
d_call: -
v_call: TRBV19
cdr3_aa: CASSIGSSYNEQFF
cdr3_nt: TGTGCCAGTAGTATTGGGAGCTCCTACAATGAGCAGTTCTTC

j_call: TRBJ1-1
clone_size: -
d_call: -
v_call: TRBV7-9
cdr3_aa: CASSSPLLGSEAFF
cdr3_nt: TGTGCCAGCAGCTCACCCCTTCTAGGTTCTGAAGCTTTCTTT

j_call: TRBJ1-5
clone_size: -
d_call: -
v_call: TRBV5-5
cdr3_aa: CASSLDGTDYQPQHF
cdr3_nt: TGTGCCAGCAGCTTGGATGGGACGGACTATCAGCCCCAGCATTTT

j_call: TRBJ2-1
clone_size: -
d_call: TRBD1
v_call: TRBV5-8
cdr3_aa: CASSSDRGRDEQFF
cdr3_nt: TGTGCCAGCAGCTCGGACAGGGGGCGCGATGAGCAGTTCTTC

j_call: TRBJ2-1
clone_size: once
d_call: -
v_call: TRBV18
cdr3_aa: CASSQDLYNEQFF
cdr3_nt: TGTGCCAGCTCACAAGATCTGTACAATGAGCAGTTCTTC

j_call: TRBJ2-2
clone_size: -
d_call: -
v_call: TRBV25-1
cdr3_aa: CASSSDANTGELFF
cdr3_nt: TGTGCCAGCAGTTCCGATGCGAACACCGGGGAGCTGTTTTTT

j_call: TRBJ1-5
clone_size: -
d_call: TRBD1
v_call: TRBV27
cdr3_aa: CASSSTGGQPQHF
cdr3_nt: TGTGCCAGCAGTTCGACAGGGGGCCAGCCCCAGCATTTT

j_call: TRBJ1-5
clone_size: -
d_call: TRBD1
v_call: TRBV7-9
cdr3_aa: CASSLGGTGGDQPQHF
cdr3_nt: TGTGCCAGCAGCCTAGGAGGGACAGGAGGGGATCAGCCCCAGCATTTT

j_call: TRBJ1-3
clone_size: -
d_call: -
v_call: TRBV10-3
cdr3_aa: CAISESFHLRYSGNTIYF
cdr3_nt: TGTGCCATCAGTGAGTCTTTTCATCTGCGGTACTCTGGAAACACCATATATTTT

j_call: TRBJ2-7
clone_size: -
d_call: -
v_call: TRBV7-6
cdr3_aa: CASSLSGDSYEQYF
cdr3_nt: TGTGCCAGCAGCTTATCAGGGGACTCCTACGAGCAGTACTTC

j_call: TRBJ1-3
clone_size: -
d_call: -
v_call: TRBV7-9
cdr3_aa: CASSVDGTGNTIYF
cdr3_nt: TGTGCCAGCAGCGTGGACGGAACTGGAAACACCATATATTTT

j_call: TRBJ2-7
clone_size: -
d_call: TRBD2
v_call: TRBV4-1
cdr3_aa: CASSQDGLAARGEQYF
cdr3_nt: TGCGCCAGCAGCCAAGATGGACTAGCCGCCCGGGGGGAGCAGTACTTC

j_call: TRBJ2-1
clone_size: -
d_call: -
v_call: TRBV27
cdr3_aa: CASSLSSEYEQFF
cdr3_nt: TGTGCCAGCAGTTTAAGTTCCGAATATGAGCAGTTCTTC

j_call: TRBJ1-2
clone_size: once
d_call: -
v_call: TRBV10-3
cdr3_aa: CAISVRFILRDNHPHGYTF
cdr3_nt: TGTGCCATCAGTGTCCGGTTTATCCTACGGGACAACCACCCGCATGGCTACACCTTC

j_call: TRBJ2-7
clone_size: -
d_call: TRBD1
v_call: TRBV13
cdr3_aa: CASREQGALDEQYF
cdr3_nt: TGTGCCAGCAGGGAACAGGGGGCGCTGGACGAGCAGTACTTC

j_call: TRBJ2-7
clone_size: -
d_call: -
v_call: TRBV10-2
cdr3_aa: CASGGIEQYF
cdr3_nt: TGCGCCAGCGGCGGGATAGAGCAGTACTTC

j_call: TRBJ1-1
clone_size: -
d_call: -
v_call: TRBV6-5
cdr3_aa: CASSQTGYTEAFF
cdr3_nt: TGTGCCAGCAGTCAGACAGGTTACACTGAAGCTTTCTTT

j_call: TRBJ1-1
clone_size: -
d_call: TRBD1
v_call: TRBV6-5
cdr3_aa: CASSYTGAGTEAFF
cdr3_nt: TGTGCCAGCAGTTATACAGGGGCCGGAACTGAAGCTTTCTTT

j_call: TRBJ1-1
clone_size: -
d_call: -
v_call: TRBV29-1
cdr3_aa: CSGANTEAFF
cdr3_nt: TGCAGCGGCGCAAACACTGAAGCTTTCTTT